This T cell receptor (beta chain) is from a study of T cell responses to AZD1222 COVID-19 vaccine. The table came from immunoSEQ multiplex PCR; TCRdb's copy has only in-frame clones and leaves some out. This table has about 97,000 clones, approximately 90% appearing once. The CDR3 sequence is 14 residues long. CDR1 is GTSNPN, CDR2 SVGIG, per germline (reference sequence). V was shortened by 5 bases and J by 3 bases, with 14 bases between the two germline ends. This receptor was obtained from an adult in good health. Here the sequenced sample was peripheral blood, taken on day 0 of AZD1222 vaccination. V is TRBV30 and J is TRBJ2-1; D uncertain. In DNA, the CDR3 is TGTGCCTGGGTCGGATCCCTCTACTACAATGAGCAGTTCTTC. Protein: CAWVGSLYYNEQFF.